This T cell receptor beta chain derives from a study of shared clonotypes between healthy human individuals. Whole-study findings and limits: Sampling covered nothing but blood. Tissue TCR repertoires likely differ from those found in blood. Sequencing depth was expected to affect clonotype sharing among donors. Researchers found naive subsets generally carried larger estimated richness than memory subsets.

As concerns this clone: Its target is not known. The germline gene is not matched at one end of the junction; a read error may be the cause.

The CDR3 loop spans 15 amino acids. Germline CDR1 SGDLS, CDR2 YYNGEE. CD45RO-negative CD8 cells positively selected for CCR7 made up the naive population, which excluded terminally differentiated effector memory CD45RA+ cells. Each replicate PCR on the sorted subsets used around 200 ng DNA (around 30,000 T cell genomes). Some clones are missing from TCRdb's copy, which holds only in-frame ones; the method was immunoSEQ multiplex PCR. Counted here are about 2.1 million clones, 85% to 95% occurring once; the ten biggest clones make up around 1.7%. The chain carries TRBV9 and TRBJ1-4; D unclear. This receptor was taken from a man aged 18 to 29 in good health. Some clones in this sample may be carry-over from other donors' samples. The sequencing sample was made of naive CD8+ T cells from PBMCs. The CDR3 coding sequence is TGTGCCAGCAGCGTAGGATTAACGGAAAATGAAAAGCTGTTTTTT. Residues: CASSVGLTENEKLFF. Supplemented by reference TRBV9 and TRBJ1-4, the full variable domain reads DSGVTQTPKHLITATGQRVTLRCSPRSGDLSVYWYQQSLDQGLQFLIQYYNGEERAKGNILERFSAQQFPDLHSELNLSSLELGDSALYFCASSVGLTENEKLFFGSGTQLSVL.